Detailed here is one T cell receptor (beta chain). The V and J ends lost 3 bases and 7 bases respectively, with 15 bases between them. The CDR3 totals 14 residues. Germline assignment: CDR1 DFQATT and CDR2 SNEGSKA (reference sequence). These data are taken from a study of blood T cell repertoires in COVID-19. About the study: There were acute and convalescent COVID-19 samples, and they came from the United States, Italy and Spain.

Data came from immunoSEQ multiplex PCR; TCRdb stores just in-frame clones and leaves some out. Among more than 75,000 clones listed, around 90% were seen once. The origin of this receptor is a woman aged 70-85 years with acute or convalescent COVID-19. Sequencing was done on a sample of peripheral blood. V and J are TRBV20-1 and TRBJ2-2; the D gene is possibly TRBD1 (6 bases). This chain's CDR3 is CSASSKGVGGELFF. The CDR3 DNA reads TGCAGTGCTAGTTCAAAGGGGGTGGGCGGGGAGCTGTTTTTT.